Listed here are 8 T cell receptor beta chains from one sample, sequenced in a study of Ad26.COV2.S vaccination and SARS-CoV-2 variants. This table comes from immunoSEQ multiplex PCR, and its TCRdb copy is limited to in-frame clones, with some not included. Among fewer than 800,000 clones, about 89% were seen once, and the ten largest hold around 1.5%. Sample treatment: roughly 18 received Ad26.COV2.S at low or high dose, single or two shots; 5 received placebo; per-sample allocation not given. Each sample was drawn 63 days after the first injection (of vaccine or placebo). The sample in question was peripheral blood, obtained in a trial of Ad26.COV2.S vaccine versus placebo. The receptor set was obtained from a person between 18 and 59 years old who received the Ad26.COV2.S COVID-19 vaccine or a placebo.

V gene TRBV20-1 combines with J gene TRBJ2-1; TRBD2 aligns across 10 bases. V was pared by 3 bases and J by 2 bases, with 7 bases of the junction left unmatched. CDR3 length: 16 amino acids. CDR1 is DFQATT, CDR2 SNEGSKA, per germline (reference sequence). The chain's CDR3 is CSASKSSGRAYNEQFF. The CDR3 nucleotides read TGCAGTGCTAGTAAGTCTAGCGGGAGAGCCTACAATGAGCAGTTCTTC.

For the CDR3, the DNA is TGTGCCAGCAGTCGAGGAGGGACCAATGAGCAGTTCTTC. Amino acid sequence: CASSRGGTNEQFF. J is TRBJ2-1 and V is TRBV12-3 or TRBV12-4; maybe TRBD2 (6 bases). Trimming took off 5 bases at V and 6 bases at J, with 11 bases between the two ends. The CDR3 has 13 residues.

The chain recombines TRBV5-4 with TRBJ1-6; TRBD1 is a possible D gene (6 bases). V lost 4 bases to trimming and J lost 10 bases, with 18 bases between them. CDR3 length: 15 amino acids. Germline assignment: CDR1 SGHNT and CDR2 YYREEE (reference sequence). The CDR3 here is CASSLDRPALSPLHF. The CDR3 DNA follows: TGTGCCAGCAGCCTTGACAGGCCGGCTTTGTCACCCCTCCACTTT. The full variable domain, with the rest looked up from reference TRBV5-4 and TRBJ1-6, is ETGVTQSPTHLIKTRGQQVTLRCSSQSGHNTVSWYQQALGQGPQFIFQYYREEENGRGNFPPRFSGLQFPNYSSELNVNALELDDSALYLCASSLDRPALSPLHFGNGTRLTVT.

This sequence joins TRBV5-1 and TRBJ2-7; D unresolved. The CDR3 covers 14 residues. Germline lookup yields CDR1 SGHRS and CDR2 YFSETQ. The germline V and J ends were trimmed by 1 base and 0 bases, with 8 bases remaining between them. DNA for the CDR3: TGCGCCAGCAGCTTGATTCCGGGCTCCTACGAGCAGTACTTC. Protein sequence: CASSLIPGSYEQYF.

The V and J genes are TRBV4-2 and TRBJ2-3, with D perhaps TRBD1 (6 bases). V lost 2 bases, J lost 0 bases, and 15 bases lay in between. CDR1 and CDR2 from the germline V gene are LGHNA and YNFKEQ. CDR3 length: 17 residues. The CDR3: CASSQRGTSTSTDTQYF. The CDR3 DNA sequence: TGTGCCAGCAGCCAAAGAGGGACATCCACTAGCACAGATACGCAGTATTTT.

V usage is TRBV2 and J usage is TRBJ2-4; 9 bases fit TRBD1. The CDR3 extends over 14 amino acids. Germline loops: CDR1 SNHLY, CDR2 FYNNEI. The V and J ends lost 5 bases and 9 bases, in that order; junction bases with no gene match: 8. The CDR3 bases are TGTGCCAGCAGTCCGGGACAGGGAACGGCCATTCAGTACTTC. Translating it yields CASSPGQGTAIQYF.

CDR3 region: CASPPPTSGGPPQETQYF. The CDR3 region has the DNA TGTGCCAGCCCCCCGCCCACTAGCGGGGGACCTCCCCAAGAGACCCAGTACTTC. This chain uses TRBV7-8 with TRBJ2-5; 11 positions match TRBD2. The V segment lost 8 bases and the J segment 1 base; nucleotides outside the gene matches: 15. The germline V gene has CDR1 SGHVS and CDR2 FQNEAQ. CDR3 length: 18 residues. The full variable domain, with the rest looked up from reference TRBV7-8 and TRBJ2-5, is GAGVSQSPRYKVAKRGQDVALRCDPISGHVSLFWYQQALGQGPEFLTYFQNEAQLDKSGLPSDRFFAERPEGSVSTLKIQRTQQEDSAVYLCASPPPTSGGPPQETQYFGPGTRLLVL.

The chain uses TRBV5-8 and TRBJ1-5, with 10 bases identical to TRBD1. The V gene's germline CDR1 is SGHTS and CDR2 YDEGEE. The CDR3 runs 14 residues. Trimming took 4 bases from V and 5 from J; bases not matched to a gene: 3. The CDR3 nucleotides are TGTGCCAGCAGCCCAGGACAGGGGGATCAGCCCCAGCATTTT. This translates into CASSPGQGDQPQHF.